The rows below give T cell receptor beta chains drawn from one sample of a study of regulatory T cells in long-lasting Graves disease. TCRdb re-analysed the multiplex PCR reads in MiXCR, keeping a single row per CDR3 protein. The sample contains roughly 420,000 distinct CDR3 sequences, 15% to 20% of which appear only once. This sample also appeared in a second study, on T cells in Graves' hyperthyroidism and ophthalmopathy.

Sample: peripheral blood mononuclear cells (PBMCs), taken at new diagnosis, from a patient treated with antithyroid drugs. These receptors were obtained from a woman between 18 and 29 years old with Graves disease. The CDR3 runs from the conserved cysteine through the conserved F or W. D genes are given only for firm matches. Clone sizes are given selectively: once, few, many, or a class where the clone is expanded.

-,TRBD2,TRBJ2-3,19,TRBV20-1,CSARDARRLAGPKPDTQYF,TGCAGTGCTAGAGATGCGAGGAGACTAGCGGGACCCAAGCCAGATACGCAGTATTTT
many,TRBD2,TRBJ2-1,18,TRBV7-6,CASSRTSGRTHTYNEQFF,TGTGCCAGCAGCCGGACTAGCGGGAGGACTCACACCTACAATGAGCAGTTCTTC
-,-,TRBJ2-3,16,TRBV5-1,CASSLSSVRSTDTQYF,TGCGCCAGCAGTCTCTCTAGCGTGAGAAGCACAGATACGCAGTATTTT
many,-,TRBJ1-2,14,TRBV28,CASLAADGNYGYTF,TGTGCCAGCCTTGCGGCTGACGGAAACTATGGCTACACCTTC
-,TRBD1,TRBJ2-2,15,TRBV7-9,CASIPGQGYTGELFF,TGTGCCAGTATACCGGGACAGGGGTACACCGGGGAGCTGTTTTTT
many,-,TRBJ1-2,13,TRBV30,CAWSLAGNYGYTF,TGTGCCTGGAGTTTGGCCGGGAACTATGGCTACACCTTC
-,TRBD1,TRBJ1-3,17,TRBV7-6,CASSLAPGQFSGNTIYF,TGTGCCAGCAGCTTAGCTCCGGGACAGTTCTCTGGAAACACCATATATTTT
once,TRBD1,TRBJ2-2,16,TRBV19,CASSPSGQGGTGELFF,TGTGCCAGTAGTCCCTCGGGACAGGGCGGTACCGGGGAGCTGTTTTTT
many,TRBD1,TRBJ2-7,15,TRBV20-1,CSARAGDRGTYEQYF,TGCAGTGCTAGAGCTGGTGACAGGGGGACCTACGAGCAGTACTTC
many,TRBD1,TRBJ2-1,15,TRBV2,CASSEGTGSYNEQFF,TGTGCCAGCAGTGAAGGGACAGGGTCCTACAATGAGCAGTTCTTC
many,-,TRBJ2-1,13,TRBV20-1,CSAKRDSKNEQFF,TGCAGTGCTAAACGGGACTCGAAAAATGAGCAGTTCTTC
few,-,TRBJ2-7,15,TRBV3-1,CASSQEGALNYEQYF,TGTGCCAGCAGCCAAGAAGGCGCCCTAAACTACGAGCAGTACTTC
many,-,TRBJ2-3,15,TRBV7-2,CASSLERGSGDTQYF,TGTGCCAGCAGCTTAGAAAGGGGAAGTGGAGATACGCAGTATTTT
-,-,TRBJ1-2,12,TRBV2,CASSDREGGYTF,TGTGCCAGCAGTGACAGGGAGGGTGGCTACACCTTC
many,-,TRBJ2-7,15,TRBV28,CATGVGGGPYYEQYF,TGTGCCACCGGGGTGGGGGGAGGACCTTACTACGAGCAGTACTTC
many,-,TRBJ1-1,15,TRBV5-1,CASSLGGDRNTEAFF,TGCGCCAGCAGCTTGGGCGGGGATAGGAACACTGAAGCTTTCTTT
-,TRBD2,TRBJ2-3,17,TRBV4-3,CASSQDPGTSDTDTQYF,TGCGCCAGCAGCCAAGACCCCGGGACTAGCGACACAGATACGCAGTATTTT
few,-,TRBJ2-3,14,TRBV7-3,CASSPTAGSDTQYF,TGTGCCAGCAGCCCCACGGCAGGATCCGATACGCAGTATTTT
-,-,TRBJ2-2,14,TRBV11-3,CASSQDTYTGELFF,TGTGCCAGCAGCCAAGACACCTACACCGGGGAGCTGTTTTTT
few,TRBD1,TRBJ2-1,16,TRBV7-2,CASSLQDRGSYNEQFF,TGTGCCAGCAGCCTCCAGGACAGGGGCTCCTACAATGAGCAGTTCTTC
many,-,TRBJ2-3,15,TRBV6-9,CASSYGGASADTQYF,TGTGCCAGCAGTTACGGCGGGGCCAGCGCAGATACGCAGTATTTT
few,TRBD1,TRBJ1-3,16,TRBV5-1,CASSWGQRNSGNTIYF,TGCGCCAGCAGCTGGGGACAGCGGAACTCTGGAAACACCATATATTTT
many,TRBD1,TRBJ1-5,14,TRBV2,CASSGQGRNQPQHF,TGTGCCAGCAGTGGACAGGGGCGCAATCAGCCCCAGCATTTT
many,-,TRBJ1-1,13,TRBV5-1,CASSFTVRTEAFF,TGCGCCAGCAGCTTTACAGTGCGCACTGAAGCTTTCTTT
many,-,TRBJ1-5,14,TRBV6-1,CASSRTVSNQPQHF,TGTGCCAGCAGTCGGACAGTTAGCAATCAGCCCCAGCATTTT
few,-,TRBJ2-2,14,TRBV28,CASTRTTDTGGLFF,TGTGCCAGCACCAGGACTACCGACACCGGGGGGCTGTTTTTT
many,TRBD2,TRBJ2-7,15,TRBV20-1,CSARGTSGQPNEQYF,TGCAGTGCTAGAGGGACTAGCGGGCAACCCAACGAGCAGTACTTC
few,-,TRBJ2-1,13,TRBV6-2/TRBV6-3,CASSCTPIGEQFF,TGTGCCAGCAGTTGCACCCCAATCGGGGAGCAGTTCTTC
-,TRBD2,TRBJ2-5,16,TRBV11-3,CASSSRQREGKETQYF,TGTGCCAGCAGCTCGAGACAGCGGGAAGGGAAGGAGACCCAGTACTTC
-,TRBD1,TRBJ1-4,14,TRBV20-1,CSARQGGVGEKLFF,TGCAGTGCTCGACAGGGGGGAGTCGGTGAAAAACTGTTTTTT
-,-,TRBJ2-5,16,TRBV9,CASGRHFGGLQETQYF,TGTGCCAGCGGGCGGCACTTCGGCGGGCTACAAGAGACCCAGTACTTC
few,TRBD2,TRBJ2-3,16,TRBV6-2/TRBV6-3,CASSSWTSGILDTQYF,TGTGCCAGCAGTTCCTGGACTAGCGGGATATTAGATACGCAGTATTTT
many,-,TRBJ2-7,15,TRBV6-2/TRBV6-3,CASSYRPRGGYEQYF,TGTGCCAGCAGTTACCGGCCAAGGGGGGGCTACGAGCAGTACTTC
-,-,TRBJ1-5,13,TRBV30,CAWSNAGYQPQHF,TGTGCCTGGAGTAATGCAGGGTATCAGCCCCAGCATTTT
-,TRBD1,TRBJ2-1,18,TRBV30,CAWGGQGEIPSFYNEQFF,TGTGCCTGGGGGGGACAGGGGGAAATTCCGAGCTTCTACAATGAGCAGTTCTTC
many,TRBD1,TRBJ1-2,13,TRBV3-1,CASSLQGTYGYTF,TGTGCCAGCAGCCTACAGGGGACCTATGGCTACACCTTC
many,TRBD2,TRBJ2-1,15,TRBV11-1,CASTNNSGSYNEQFF,TGTGCCAGCACCAACAATAGCGGGAGTTACAATGAGCAGTTCTTC
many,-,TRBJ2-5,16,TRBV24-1,CATSDPRDGNQETQYF,TGTGCCACCAGTGATCCCCGGGACGGAAACCAAGAGACCCAGTACTTC
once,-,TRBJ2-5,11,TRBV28,CASRHQETQYF,TGCGCCAGCAGGCACCAAGAGACCCAGTACTTC
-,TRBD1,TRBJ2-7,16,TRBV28,CASSNSTGGSSYEQYF,TGTGCCAGTAGTAACTCCACAGGGGGAAGCTCCTACGAGCAGTACTTC
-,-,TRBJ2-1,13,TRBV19,CASSNGLHNEQFF,TGTGCCAGTAGTAACGGGCTACACAATGAGCAGTTCTTC
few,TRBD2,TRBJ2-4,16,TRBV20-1,CSATATGGRAKNIQYF,TGCAGTGCCACGGCTACGGGGGGGCGAGCCAAAAACATTCAGTACTTC
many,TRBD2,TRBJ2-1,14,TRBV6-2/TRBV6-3,CASSVRGRASEQFF,TGTGCCAGCAGTGTGAGAGGGAGGGCCAGTGAGCAGTTCTTC
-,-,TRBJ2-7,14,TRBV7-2,CASGTSGPNAEQYF,TGTGCCAGCGGCACATCCGGACCCAACGCCGAGCAGTACTTC
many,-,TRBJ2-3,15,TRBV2,CASSEAGTSTDTQYF,TGTGCCAGCAGTGAGGCAGGAACTAGCACAGATACGCAGTATTTT
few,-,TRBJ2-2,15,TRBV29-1,CSVGAATANTGELFF,TGCAGCGTTGGCGCAGCGACAGCGAACACCGGGGAGCTGTTTTTT
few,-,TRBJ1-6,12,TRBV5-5,CASSLSVATFHF,TGTGCCAGCAGCTTGTCGGTAGCGACATTCCACTTT
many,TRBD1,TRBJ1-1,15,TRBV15,CATSSLGTANTEAFF,TGTGCCACCAGCAGCCTGGGGACAGCGAACACTGAAGCTTTCTTT
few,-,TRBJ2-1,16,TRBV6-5,CASSYSTADPSNEQFF,TGTGCCAGCAGTTACTCGACGGCAGATCCGTCTAATGAGCAGTTCTTC
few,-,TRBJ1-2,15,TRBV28,CASRKETEPFYGYTF,TGTGCCAGCAGGAAAGAGACAGAGCCTTTCTATGGCTACACCTTC
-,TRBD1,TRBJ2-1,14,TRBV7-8,CASRDREGDNEQSF,TGTGCCAGCAGGGACAGGGAAGGTGACAATGAGCAGTCCTTC
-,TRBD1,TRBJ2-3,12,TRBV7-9,CASSFTGGTQYF,TGTGCCAGCAGCTTCACAGGGGGTACGCAGTATTTT
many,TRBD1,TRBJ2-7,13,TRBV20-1,CSAYRDRRHEQYF,TGCAGTGCTTACCGGGACAGGAGGCACGAGCAGTACTTC
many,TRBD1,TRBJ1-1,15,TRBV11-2,CASSLDAGGSTEAFF,TGTGCCAGCAGCTTGGACGCAGGGGGAAGCACTGAAGCTTTCTTT
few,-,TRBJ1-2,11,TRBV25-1,CASSEFHRYTF,TGTGCTAGCAGTGAATTTCACCGCTACACCTTC
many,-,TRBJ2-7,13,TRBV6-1,CASRDHRIYEQYF,TGTGCCAGCAGGGACCACCGGATCTACGAGCAGTACTTC
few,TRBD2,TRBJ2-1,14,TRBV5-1,CASSGSTSENEQFF,TGCGCCAGCAGCGGATCGACTAGCGAGAATGAGCAGTTCTTC
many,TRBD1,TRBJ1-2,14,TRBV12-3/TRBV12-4,CASRPQGMDYGYTF,TGTGCCAGCAGACCACAGGGGATGGACTATGGCTACACCTTC
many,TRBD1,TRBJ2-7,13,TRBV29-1,CSVETGVVDEQYF,TGCAGCGTTGAGACAGGGGTTGTCGACGAGCAGTACTTC